The source of this T cell receptor beta chain is a study of blood T cell repertoires in COVID-19. Study-wide background: Acute-phase and convalescent COVID-19 samples originated in the United States, Italy and Spain. Sample material is recorded as cDNA or gDNA derived from T cells, B-cell-depleted T cells, or PBMCs.

Losses at the gene ends were 7 bases for V and 2 bases for J; bases not matched to a gene: 8. CDR3 length: 16 amino acids. Germline values: CDR1 GTSNPN, CDR2 SVGIG (reference sequence). Here immunoSEQ multiplex PCR was the method, and the copy in TCRdb shows in-frame clones only, minus some. The data contain fewer than 200,000 clones, under 85% of them singletons. Sequenced input: peripheral blood. The sequence was collected from a man between 70 and 80 years old with acute or convalescent COVID-19. The chain links TRBV30 to TRBJ2-1; 13 bases match TRBD2. The CDR3 DNA reads TGTGCCTCACGTATAGGGACTAGCGGGGCCTACAATGAGCAGTTCTTC. Translation gives CASRIGTSGAYNEQFF.